A selection of T cell receptor beta chains follows, all from one sample in a study of OX40 agonist ivuxolimab in advanced cancers. The table came from immunoSEQ multiplex PCR; TCRdb's copy has only in-frame clones and leaves some out. Of more than 60,000 clones listed, around 83% were seen once; the top ten hold 0.85% to 1%. The sequencing here drew on CD4+ or CD8+ T cells sorted from blood, taken in a trial of the OX40 agonist ivuxolimab. The receptors were sampled from an adult with an advanced solid tumor such as melanoma, head and neck, liver or kidney cancer. Each CDR3 is given with its conserved first and last residue. D genes are given only for firm matches. The size field is filled for only some rows; it gives once, few, many or a size class.

abundance	v_gene	j_gene	d_gene	CDR3aa	CDR3nt
NA	TRBV7-8	TRBJ2-7	TRBD1	CASSIRDRGYEQYF	TGTGCCAGCAGCATCCGGGACAGGGGGTACGAGCAGTACTTC
NA	TRBV10-1	TRBJ1-2	TRBD1	CASSATGHYGYTF	TGCGCCAGCAGCGCGACAGGGCACTATGGCTACACCTTC
once	TRBV15	TRBJ1-2	TRBD1	CATSRESAQGGYGYTF	TGTGCCACCAGCAGGGAAAGCGCGCAGGGGGGCTATGGCTACACCTTC
NA	TRBV5-6	TRBJ1-1	TRBD1	CASNVGDRYYTEAFF	TGTGCCAGCAATGTAGGGGACAGGTACTACACTGAAGCTTTCTTT
once	TRBV7-9	TRBJ2-7	NA	CASSLHRESYEQYF	TGTGCCAGCAGCCTTCACAGGGAGTCCTACGAGCAGTACTTC
NA	TRBV5-4	TRBJ2-1	NA	CASSLVRDEQFF	TGTGCCAGCAGCTTGGTTAGGGATGAGCAGTTCTTC
few	TRBV19	TRBJ1-6	NA	CASIWTRAYSPLHF	TGTGCCAGTATCTGGACTAGGGCGTATTCACCCCTCCACTTT
NA	TRBV5-5	TRBJ1-4	NA	CASSVGGATNEKLFF	TGTGCCAGCAGCGTAGGGGGAGCAACTAATGAAAAACTGTTTTTT
NA	TRBV6-5	TRBJ2-1	TRBD2	CASSYSRTSAYNEQFF	TGTGCCAGCAGTTACTCGAGGACTAGCGCCTACAATGAGCAGTTCTTC
NA	TRBV6-4	TRBJ2-4	NA	CASSVYHIQYF	TGTGCCAGCAGTGTCTATCACATTCAGTACTTC
once	TRBV7-2	TRBJ1-5	TRBD1	CASSSKGQGHF	TGTGCCAGCAGCTCAAAGGGACAGGGACATTTT
NA	TRBV9	TRBJ1-2	NA	CASSVEQLGGYTF	TGTGCCAGCAGCGTAGAGCAGCTGGGGGGCTACACCTTC
NA	TRBV7-2	TRBJ1-2	TRBD1	CASSSPGGWNGYTF	TGTGCCAGCAGCTCCCCAGGGGGGTGGAATGGCTACACCTTC
NA	TRBV7-3	TRBJ2-3	TRBD2	CASGTSGVPTDTQYF	TGTGCCAGCGGTACTAGCGGTGTGCCCACAGATACGCAGTATTTT
NA	TRBV14	TRBJ1-6	NA	CASSQRASSYNSPLHF	TGTGCCAGCAGCCAACGGGCAAGCTCCTATAATTCACCCCTCCACTTT
NA	TRBV6-5	TRBJ1-1	NA	CASSYSGGLTEAFF	TGTGCCAGCAGTTACTCGGGGGGGTTGACTGAAGCTTTCTTT
NA	TRBV25-1	TRBJ2-5	TRBD2	CASSLAGALQETQYF	TGTGCCAGCAGTCTAGCGGGAGCCCTCCAAGAGACCCAGTACTTC
NA	TRBV30	TRBJ2-5	NA	CAWSRQLAHQETQYF	TGTGCCTGGAGTCGCCAGCTGGCACACCAAGAGACCCAGTACTTC
NA	TRBV18	TRBJ1-2	NA	CASSPNADYGYTF	TGTGCCAGCTCACCAAACGCGGACTATGGCTACACCTTC
NA	TRBV2	TRBJ1-3	TRBD1	CASSLGTGGSGNTIYF	TGTGCCAGCAGCCTCGGGACAGGGGGCTCTGGAAACACCATATATTTT
NA	TRBV4-1	TRBJ2-7	TRBD2	CASSQNRGGIYEQYF	TGCGCCAGCAGCCAAAACCGGGGGGGCATATACGAGCAGTACTTC
NA	TRBV5-8	TRBJ2-3	NA	CASSLPVTLTDTQYF	TGTGCCAGCAGCTTACCGGTGACACTCACAGATACGCAGTATTTT
once	TRBV4-1	TRBJ2-7	NA	CASSRLPGSGYEQYF	TGCGCCAGCAGCCGCCTGCCAGGGAGTGGGTACGAGCAGTACTTC
NA	TRBV7-9	TRBJ2-3	TRBD2	CASSSLTSGTSTDTQYF	TGTGCCAGCAGTTCTTTGACTAGCGGAACTAGCACAGATACGCAGTATTTT
NA	TRBV7-3	TRBJ2-5	NA	CASSPQGGETQYF	TGTGCCAGCAGCCCACAGGGAGGGGAGACCCAGTACTTC
NA	TRBV6-5	TRBJ1-4	TRBD1	CASGRTGRDEKLFF	TGTGCCAGCGGACGGACAGGGAGGGATGAAAAACTGTTTTTT
NA	TRBV11-3	TRBJ1-4	TRBD1	CASSLTGGGEKLFF	TGTGCCAGCAGCTTGACAGGGGGGGGTGAAAAACTGTTTTTT
NA	TRBV6-1	TRBJ1-1	NA	CASSEGVNTEAFF	TGTGCCAGCAGTGAAGGGGTAAACACTGAAGCTTTCTTT
few	TRBV9	TRBJ2-2	TRBD2	CASSVVSGRNTGELFF	TGTGCCAGCAGCGTAGTTAGCGGGAGGAACACCGGGGAGCTGTTTTTT
NA	TRBV4-1	TRBJ2-7	NA	CASSPRAVTGGYEQYF	TGCGCCAGCAGCCCAAGAGCAGTGACAGGCGGCTACGAGCAGTACTTC
few	TRBV6-1	TRBJ1-1	NA	CASTVRAGGTEAFF	TGTGCCAGCACCGTCAGGGCCGGAGGCACTGAAGCTTTCTTT
NA	TRBV28	TRBJ1-1	TRBD1	CASSLAGGLNTEAFF	TGTGCCAGCAGTTTAGCAGGGGGCCTCAACACTGAAGCTTTCTTT
NA	TRBV5-1	TRBJ2-7	NA	CASSPYRDPREQYF	TGCGCCAGCAGCCCTTACCGGGACCCCAGGGAGCAGTACTTC
NA	TRBV6-1	TRBJ2-5	TRBD2	CASRKASGGETQYF	TGTGCCAGCAGGAAGGCTAGCGGGGGAGAGACCCAGTACTTC
few	TRBV7-7	TRBJ2-1	NA	CASSLGGGREQFF	TGTGCCAGCAGCTTAGGGGGAGGACGTGAGCAGTTCTTC